These T cell receptor beta chains were read from a single sample in a study of naive and memory T cell subsets. From the UMI-ligation and nested PCR reads, TCRdb called clonotypes with MiXCR, one entry per CDR3 protein. This table has 25,000 to 35,000 distinct CDR3 sequences, about 7.4% appearing once. The material was skin, obtained from a tuberculin skin test site. Receptor source: an adult in good health. Each CDR3 is given with its conserved first and last residue. Fields, in order: V gene, clone size, D gene, CDR3 length, J gene, CDR3 DNA, CDR3 protein. A D gene is named only where the DNA matches it firmly. The listing skips clone size in some rows; elsewhere it reads once, few, many or a size class.

TRBV6-1,many,-,12,TRBJ2-7,TGTGCCAGCAGGCAGGGGGGCTACGAGCAGTACTTC,CASRQGGYEQYF
TRBV12-3/TRBV12-4,few,-,13,TRBJ1-6,TGTGCCAGCAGCCGGCGACGGGATTCACCCCTCCACTTT,CASSRRRDSPLHF
TRBV18,-,-,14,TRBJ1-2,TGTGCCAGCTCACTCGGCACCTCCTACTATGGCTACACCTTC,CASSLGTSYYGYTF
TRBV6-6,many,-,15,TRBJ2-7,TGTGCCAGCAGGAAGAGAGCGGATCCCTCCTACGAGCAGTACTTC,CASRKRADPSYEQYF
TRBV6-2/TRBV6-3,many,-,11,TRBJ2-3,TGTGCCAGCGGGGACACAGATACGCAGTATTTT,CASGDTDTQYF
TRBV4-1,many,TRBD2,20,TRBJ2-2,TGCGCCAGCAGCCAAGAAAGGGGGACTAGCGGGGGACCGAACACCGGGGAGCTGTTTTTT,CASSQERGTSGGPNTGELFF
TRBV11-2,many,TRBD2,14,TRBJ2-7,TGTGCCAGCAGCTTGGGACTAACAGACTACGAGCAGTACTTC,CASSLGLTDYEQYF
TRBV2,many,TRBD2,15,TRBJ2-2,TGTGCCAGCAGTGAACTAGCGGGGCGGACCGGGGAGCTGTTTTTT,CASSELAGRTGELFF
TRBV20-1,medium-sized,-,12,TRBJ1-3,TGCAGTGCCATCAGCTCTGGAAACACCATATATTTT,CSAISSGNTIYF
TRBV18,many,TRBD1,16,TRBJ2-7,TGTGCCAGCTCACCGCAGGGGGCTGGAAGCTCCTACGAGCAGTACTTC,CASSPQGAGSSYEQYF
TRBV5-5,-,TRBD2,17,TRBJ2-5,TGTGCCAGCAGCTTGGGAGGGACTAGCCTAATAACAGAGACCCAGTACTTC,CASSLGGTSLITETQYF
TRBV5-6,-,-,15,TRBJ1-6,TGTGCCAGCAGCTTGGTGGCTACCTATAATTCACCCCTCCACTTT,CASSLVATYNSPLHF
TRBV12-3/TRBV12-4,many,-,15,TRBJ2-5,TGTGCCAGCGGGGGTTTCGAGTCTTTGGGCGAGACCCAGTACTTC,CASGGFESLGETQYF
TRBV20-1,many,-,11,TRBJ2-3,TGCAGTGCTCGCCATTTAGATACGCAGTATTTT,CSARHLDTQYF
TRBV19,many,-,12,TRBJ2-2,TGTGCCAGTAGTATCCCCACAGGGGAGCTGTTTTTT,CASSIPTGELFF
TRBV12-3/TRBV12-4,many,-,15,TRBJ1-1,TGTGCCAGCAGGGGAGGTGGCAGGATAAACGTTGTAGCTTTCTTT,CASRGGGRINVVAFF
TRBV6-2/TRBV6-3,many,TRBD1,17,TRBJ2-3,TGTGCCAGCAGACCCTTCAGGGGGCGCGGGGGCACAGATACGCAGTATTTT,CASRPFRGRGGTDTQYF
TRBV20-1,many,-,15,TRBJ1-3,TGCAGTGCTAACACAGGGAAACTATCTGGAAACACCATATATTTT,CSANTGKLSGNTIYF
TRBV6-5,medium-sized,-,13,TRBJ2-5,TGTGCCAGCAGGGGCGGGGTTGGTTTCGCCCAGTACTTC,CASRGGVGFAQYF
TRBV7-7,-,TRBD2,18,TRBJ2-2,TGTGCCAGCAGCCCTTCGACTAGCGAATTCGCGAACACCGGGGAGCTGTTTTTT,CASSPSTSEFANTGELFF
TRBV18,many,TRBD1,14,TRBJ2-7,TGTGCCAGCTCACCAGCGCGGGACAGGGTCGAGCAGTACTTC,CASSPARDRVEQYF
TRBV11-2,once,-,13,TRBJ1-4,TGTGCCAGCAGCCCCCCTTCGGGAGAAAAACTGTTTTTT,CASSPPSGEKLFF
TRBV5-1,many,-,13,TRBJ1-1,TGCGCCAGCAGCTCCACAGGACCCCCTGAAGCTTTCTTT,CASSSTGPPEAFF
TRBV7-9,many,TRBD1,13,TRBJ1-6,TGTGCCAGCAGCTTAGGGACAGGGGGTCCCCTCCACTTT,CASSLGTGGPLHF
TRBV12-3/TRBV12-4,many,-,14,TRBJ1-5,TGTGCCAGTCGAGGTGAAATTAGCAATCAGCCCCAGCATTTT,CASRGEISNQPQHF
TRBV20-1,many,-,13,TRBJ2-1,TGCAGTGCTAGGGGCGGGGGCTGGAATGAGCAGTTCTTC,CSARGGGWNEQFF
TRBV19,few,-,15,TRBJ1-3,TGTGCCAGTAGTATCGGCCTTCTTGGAGGAAACACCATATATTTT,CASSIGLLGGNTIYF